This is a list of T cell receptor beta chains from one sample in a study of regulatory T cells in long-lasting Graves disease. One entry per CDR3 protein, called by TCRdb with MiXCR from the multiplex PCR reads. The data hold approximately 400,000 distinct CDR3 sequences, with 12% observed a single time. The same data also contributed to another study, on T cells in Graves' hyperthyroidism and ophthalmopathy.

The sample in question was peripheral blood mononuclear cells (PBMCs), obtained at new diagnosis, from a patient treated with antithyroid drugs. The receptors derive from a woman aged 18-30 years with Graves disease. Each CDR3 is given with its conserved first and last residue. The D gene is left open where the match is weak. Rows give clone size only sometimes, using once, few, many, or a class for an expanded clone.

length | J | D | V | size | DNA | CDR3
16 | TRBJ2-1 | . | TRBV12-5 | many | TGTGCTAGTGGTTTGGTACTGAGCGGCCGTTACAATGAGCAGTTCTTC | CASGLVLSGRYNEQFF
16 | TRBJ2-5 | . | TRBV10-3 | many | TGTGCCATCAGTGAGGGGCGAGGGGAAAGGTGGGAGACCCAGTACTTC | CAISEGRGERWETQYF
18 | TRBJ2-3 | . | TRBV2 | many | TGTGCCAGCAGTGATGGGGACTTCCACCACCCTAGCACAGATACGCAGTATTTT | CASSDGDFHHPSTDTQYF
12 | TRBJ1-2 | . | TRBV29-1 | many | TGCAGCGTTCGGCAGGGGAGTTCTGGCTACACCTTC | CSVRQGSSGYTF
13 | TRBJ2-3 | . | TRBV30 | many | TGTGCCTGGAATCCGGACTCAACAGATACGCAGTATTTT | CAWNPDSTDTQYF
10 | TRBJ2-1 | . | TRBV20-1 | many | TGCAGTGCTAAAGGTAATGAGCAGTTCTTC | CSAKGNEQFF
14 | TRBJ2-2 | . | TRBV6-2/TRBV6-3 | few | TGTGCCAGCATTCGGACAGTAGACACCGGGGAGCTGTTTTTT | CASIRTVDTGELFF
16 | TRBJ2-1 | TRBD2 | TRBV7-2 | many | TGTGCCAGCAGCCGCTTGGGGGGCGGGAGGGGGTATGAGCAGTTCTTC | CASSRLGGGRGYEQFF
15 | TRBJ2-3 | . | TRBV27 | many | TGTGCCAGCAGTTTGGTCGGACTGGACGTTTATACGCAGTATTTT | CASSLVGLDVYTQYF
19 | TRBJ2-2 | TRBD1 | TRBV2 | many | TGTGCCAGCAGTGAATCTGTTGGGACAGGTCGTGGTCGTACCGGGGAGCTGTTTTTT | CASSESVGTGRGRTGELFF
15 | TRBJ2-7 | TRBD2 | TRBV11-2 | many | TGTGCCAGCAGCGCAGTACTAGCGGGATCCTACGAGCAGTACTTC | CASSAVLAGSYEQYF
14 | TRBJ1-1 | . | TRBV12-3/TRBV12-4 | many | TGTGCCAGCAGACACGACAGGTTGAACACTGAAGCTTTCTTT | CASRHDRLNTEAFF
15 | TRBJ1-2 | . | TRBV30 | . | TGTGCCTGGAGTAGGGACTTCCTCCCTACTCGTGGCTACACCTTC | CAWSRDFLPTRGYTF
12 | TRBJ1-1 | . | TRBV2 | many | TGTGCCAGCAGTGAATATGGTCTCGGAGCTTTCTTT | CASSEYGLGAFF
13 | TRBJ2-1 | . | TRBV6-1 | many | TGTGCCAGCAACCCAACAGGAAACAATGAGCAGTTCTTC | CASNPTGNNEQFF
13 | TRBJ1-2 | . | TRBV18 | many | TGTGCCAGCTCCCCGGACACAACCTATGGCTACACCTTC | CASSPDTTYGYTF
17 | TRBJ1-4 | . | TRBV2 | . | TGTGCCATCGCGTTCGAACCATCCGGGACATCCTGGGAAAAACTGTTTTTT | CAIAFEPSGTSWEKLFF
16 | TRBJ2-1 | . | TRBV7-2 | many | TGTGCCAGCAGCTCCAATCAAGGACAGAGGGTCAATGAGCAGTTCTTC | CASSSNQGQRVNEQFF
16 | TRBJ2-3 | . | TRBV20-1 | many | TGCAGTGCTGGCCCGGGAAGCGGGCCTAGCACAGATACGCAGTATTTT | CSAGPGSGPSTDTQYF
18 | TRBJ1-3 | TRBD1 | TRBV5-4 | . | TGTGCCAGCAGCTTGAACCAGGGGGATCGTCGGATTGGAAACACCATATATTTT | CASSLNQGDRRIGNTIYF
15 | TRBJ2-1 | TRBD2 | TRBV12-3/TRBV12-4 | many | TGTGCCAGCAGACCCACTAGCGGGAGCATCAATGAGCAGTTCTTC | CASRPTSGSINEQFF
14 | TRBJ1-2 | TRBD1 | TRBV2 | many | TGTGCCAGCAGGGAGACAGGGAACCACTATGGCTACACCTTC | CASRETGNHYGYTF
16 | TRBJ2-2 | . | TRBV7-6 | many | TGTGCCAGCAGTCAAGAGGCGGGATTGAACACCGGGGAGCTGTTTTTT | CASSQEAGLNTGELFF
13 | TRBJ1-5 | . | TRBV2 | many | TGTGCCAGCTCCTCTTACGTCGGTCAGCCCCAGCATTTT | CASSSYVGQPQHF
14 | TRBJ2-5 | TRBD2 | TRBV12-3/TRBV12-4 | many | TGTGCCAGCAGTCCACCGGGACTAGAGGAGACCCAGTACTTC | CASSPPGLEETQYF
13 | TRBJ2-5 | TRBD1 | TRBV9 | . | TGTGCCAACAGCGATGGGACAGAAGAGACCCAGTACTTC | CANSDGTEETQYF
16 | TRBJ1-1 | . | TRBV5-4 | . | TGTGCCAGCAGTTCCTCTTTCGGACGGGTGAACACTGAAGCTTTCTTT | CASSSSFGRVNTEAFF
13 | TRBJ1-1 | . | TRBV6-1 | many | TGTGCCAGCACCAAAAGGGGTGACACTGAAGCTTTCTTT | CASTKRGDTEAFF
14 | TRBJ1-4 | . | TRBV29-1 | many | TGCAGCGCTGCTCAGGACAGTCGAAGTGAAAAACTGTTTTTT | CSAAQDSRSEKLFF
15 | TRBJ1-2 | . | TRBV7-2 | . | TGTGCCAGCAGCTTAGTCCCCAGGGCCCCCTATGGCTACACCTTC | CASSLVPRAPYGYTF
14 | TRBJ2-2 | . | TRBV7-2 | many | TGTGCCAGCAGCTTTGGCCCCAGGGGCGGGGAGCTGTTTTTT | CASSFGPRGGELFF